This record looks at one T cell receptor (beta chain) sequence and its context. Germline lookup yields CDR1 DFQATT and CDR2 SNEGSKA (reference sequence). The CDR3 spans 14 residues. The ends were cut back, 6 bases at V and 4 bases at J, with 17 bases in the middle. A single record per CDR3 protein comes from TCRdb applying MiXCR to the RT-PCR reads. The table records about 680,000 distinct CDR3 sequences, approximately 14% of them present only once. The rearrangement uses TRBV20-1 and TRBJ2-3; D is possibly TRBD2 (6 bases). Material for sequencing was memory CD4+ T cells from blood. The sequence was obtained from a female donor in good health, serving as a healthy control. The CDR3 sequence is CSALPGDAPDTQYF. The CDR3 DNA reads TGCAGTGCCTTACCGGGGGACGCCCCAGATACGCAGTATTTT.